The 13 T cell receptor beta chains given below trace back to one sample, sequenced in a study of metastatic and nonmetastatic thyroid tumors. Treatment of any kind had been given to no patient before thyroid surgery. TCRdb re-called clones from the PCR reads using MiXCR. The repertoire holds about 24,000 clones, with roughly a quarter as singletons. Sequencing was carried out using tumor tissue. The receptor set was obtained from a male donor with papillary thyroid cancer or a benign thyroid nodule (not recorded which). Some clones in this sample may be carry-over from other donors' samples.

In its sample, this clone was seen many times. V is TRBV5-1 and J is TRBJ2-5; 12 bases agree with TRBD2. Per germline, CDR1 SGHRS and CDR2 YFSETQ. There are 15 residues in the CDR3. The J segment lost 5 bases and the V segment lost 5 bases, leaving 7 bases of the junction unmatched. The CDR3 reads CASRLTSGRAETQYF. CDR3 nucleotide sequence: TGCGCCAGCAGATTGACTAGCGGGAGAGCGGAGACCCAGTACTTC.

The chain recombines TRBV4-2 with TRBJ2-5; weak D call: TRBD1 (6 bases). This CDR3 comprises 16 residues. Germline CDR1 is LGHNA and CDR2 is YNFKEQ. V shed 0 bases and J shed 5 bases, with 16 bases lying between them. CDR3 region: CASSQDRGGGRETQYF. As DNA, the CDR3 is TGTGCCAGCAGCCAAGATCGGGGTGGGGGCCGGGAGACCCAGTACTTC.

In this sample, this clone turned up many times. CDR3: CAWSVRDRGATEAFF. In DNA form, the CDR3 reads TGTGCCTGGAGTGTACGGGACAGGGGGGCAACTGAAGCTTTCTTT. The V gene is TRBV30, the J gene TRBJ1-1, with TRBD1 identical over 11 bases. V shed 0 bases and J 5 bases; nucleotides not matched to a gene: 5. The length of the CDR3 is 15 residues. CDR1 GTSNPN and CDR2 SVGIG come from the germline V gene (reference sequence).

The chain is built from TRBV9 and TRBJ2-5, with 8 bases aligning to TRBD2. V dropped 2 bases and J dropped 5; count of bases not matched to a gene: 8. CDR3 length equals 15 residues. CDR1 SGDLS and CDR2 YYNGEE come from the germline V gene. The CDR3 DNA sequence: TGTGCCAGCAGCGTTCTCGGGGGGGCAGGTGAGACCCAGTACTTC. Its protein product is CASSVLGGAGETQYF.

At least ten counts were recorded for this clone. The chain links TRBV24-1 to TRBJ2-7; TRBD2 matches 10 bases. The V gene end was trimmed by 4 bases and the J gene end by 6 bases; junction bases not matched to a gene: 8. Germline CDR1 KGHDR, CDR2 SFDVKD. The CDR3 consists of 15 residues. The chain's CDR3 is CATSDSSSGSSEQYF. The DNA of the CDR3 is TGTGCCACCAGTGACTCCTCTAGCGGGAGTAGCGAGCAGTACTTC.

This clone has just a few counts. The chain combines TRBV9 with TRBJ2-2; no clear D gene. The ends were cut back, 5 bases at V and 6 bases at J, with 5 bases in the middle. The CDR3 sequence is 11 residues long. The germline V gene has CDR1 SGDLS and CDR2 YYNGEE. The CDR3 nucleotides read TGTGCCAGCAGTGACTCCGGGGAGCTGTTTTTT. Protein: CASSDSGELFF. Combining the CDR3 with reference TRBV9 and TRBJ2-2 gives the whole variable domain DSGVTQTPKHLITATGQRVTLRCSPRSGDLSVYWYQQSLDQGLQFLIQYYNGEERAKGNILERFSAQQFPDLHSELNLSSLELGDSALYFCASSDSGELFFGEGSRLTVL.

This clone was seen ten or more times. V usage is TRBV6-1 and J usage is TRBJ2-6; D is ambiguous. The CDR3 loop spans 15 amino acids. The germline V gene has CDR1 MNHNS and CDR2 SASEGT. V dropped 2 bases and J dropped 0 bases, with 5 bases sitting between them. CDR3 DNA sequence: TGTGCCAGCAGTGAAAGGTCCTCTGGGGCCAACGTCCTGACTTTC. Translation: CASSERSSGANVLTF.

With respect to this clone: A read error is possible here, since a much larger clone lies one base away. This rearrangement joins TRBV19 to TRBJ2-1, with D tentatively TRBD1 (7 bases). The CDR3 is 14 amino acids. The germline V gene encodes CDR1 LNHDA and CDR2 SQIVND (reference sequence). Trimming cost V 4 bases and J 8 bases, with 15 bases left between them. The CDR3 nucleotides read TGTGCCAGTAGTACCATCGGGGGACAGCATGAGCAGTTCTTC. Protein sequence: CASSTIGGQHEQFF.

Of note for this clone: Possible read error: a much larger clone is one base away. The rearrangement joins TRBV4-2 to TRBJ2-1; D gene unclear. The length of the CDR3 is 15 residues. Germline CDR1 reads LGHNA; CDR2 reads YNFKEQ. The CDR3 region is CASSPSLGQNNKQFF. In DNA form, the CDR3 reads TGTGCCAGCAGCCCAAGTCTAGGCCAAAACAATAAGCAGTTCTTC.

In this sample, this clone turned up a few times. The CDR3 region has the DNA TGTGCCAGCAGACAGGGGAAATCCTACGAGCAGTACTTC. It yields the protein CASRQGKSYEQYF. The J gene is TRBJ2-7, the V gene TRBV6-1; TRBD1 aligns across 7 bases. The germline V gene has CDR1 MNHNS and CDR2 SASEGT. The CDR3 has 13 amino acids. The J segment lost 1 base and the V segment lost 6 bases, leaving 3 bases of the junction unmatched.

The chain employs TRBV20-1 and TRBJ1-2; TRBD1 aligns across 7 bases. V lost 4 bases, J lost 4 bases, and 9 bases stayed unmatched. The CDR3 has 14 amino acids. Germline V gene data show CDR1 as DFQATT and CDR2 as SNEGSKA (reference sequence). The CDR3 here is CSAMPGTVGYGYTF. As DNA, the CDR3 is TGCAGTGCTATGCCCGGGACAGTTGGCTATGGCTACACCTTC.

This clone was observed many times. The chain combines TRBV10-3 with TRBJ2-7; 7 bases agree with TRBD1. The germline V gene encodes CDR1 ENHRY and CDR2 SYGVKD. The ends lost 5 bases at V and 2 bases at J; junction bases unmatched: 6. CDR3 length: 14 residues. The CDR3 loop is CAISPGTATYEQYF. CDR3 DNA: TGTGCCATCAGTCCCGGGACAGCAACCTACGAGCAGTACTTC.

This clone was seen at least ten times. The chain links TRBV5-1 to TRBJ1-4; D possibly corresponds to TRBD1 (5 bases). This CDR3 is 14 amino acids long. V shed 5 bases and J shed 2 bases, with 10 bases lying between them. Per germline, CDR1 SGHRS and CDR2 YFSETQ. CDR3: CASSTDSTNEKLFF. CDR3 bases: TGCGCCAGCAGTACCGACAGTACTAATGAAAAACTGTTTTTT.